The clone carrying this T cell receptor (beta chain) turned up a few times. Its matching antigen is unknown. These data originate in a study of cytomegalovirus exposure and HLA in healthy donors. Whole-study results and caveats: In presence/absence analyses, roughly uniform sequencing depth across donors was assumed.

The CDR3 spans 13 residues. V gave up 2 bases and J gave up 4 bases, with 8 bases separating them. Germline lookup yields CDR1 MNHEY and CDR2 SVGAGI. The PCR had 60 Vbeta and 13 Jbeta primers. Profiled with immunoSEQ multiplex PCR; TCRdb holds only in-frame clones, not every one. The data show approximately 260,000 clones, around 90% seen once. There were likely unrecorded immune exposures, though donors were nominally healthy when sampled. The sequence derives from a girl aged 2-15 years in good health and CMV-seronegative. Sequenced material: PBMCs. V gene TRBV6-5 combines with J gene TRBJ1-1; D not certain. CDR3 bases: TGTGCCAGCAGTTACGCGGTGGCCACTGAAGCTTTCTTT. Its translation is CASSYAVATEAFF.